This T cell receptor (beta chain) appears in the sequencing data of a study of T cells in Graves' hyperthyroidism and ophthalmopathy. The sample holds many counts of this clonotype. RNA transcripts yielded amplified TCR beta CDR3 regions. The TCR CDR3 was amplified in a first-round RT-PCR using the HTBI primer set. TCRdb re-analysed the multiplex PCR reads in MiXCR, keeping a single row per CDR3 protein. The sample includes about half a million distinct CDR3 sequences, under 25% of them seen just once. The CDR3 sequence is 15 residues long. The V end was cut by 2 bases, the J end by 5 bases, with 12 bases between. Looked up from germline, CDR1 is MNHEY and CDR2 is SVGAGI.

V gene TRBV6-5 combines with J gene TRBJ2-2; D unclear. Sequencing input: blood. This TCR was recovered from a young man with Graves' hyperthyroidism. The CDR3 sequence: CASSYNPMSTGELFF. The CDR3 nucleotides read TGTGCCAGCAGTTACAACCCAATGTCGACCGGGGAGCTGTTTTTT.